The rows below give T cell receptor beta chains drawn from one sample of a study of cytomegalovirus exposure and HLA in healthy donors. Clones were sequenced by immunoSEQ multiplex PCR, and TCRdb holds only the in-frame ones, with some missing. Its table records some 51,000 clones. The sequenced sample was PBMCs. These TCRs come from a man aged 35 to 55 in good health and CMV-seropositive. Each CDR3 is given with its conserved first and last residue. The D gene is left open where the match is weak.

DNA | CDR3 | V | D | J
TGTGCCAGCAGTGACCAGCGGGGTTCCTACGAGCAGTACTTC | CASSDQRGSYEQYF | TRBV6-5 | TRBD2 | TRBJ2-7
TGTGCCAGTAGTTTTGGGACAGCGGGCTACGAGCAGTACTTC | CASSFGTAGYEQYF | TRBV19 | NA | TRBJ2-7
TGCGCCAGCAGCTTTGGACTAGACCTAAGCACAGATACGCAGTATTTT | CASSFGLDLSTDTQYF | TRBV5-1 | TRBD2 | TRBJ2-3
TGCGCCAGCAGCCAAGACTCGGACAGGGGCCCTTCGAACTATGGCTACACCTTC | CASSQDSDRGPSNYGYTF | TRBV4-3 | TRBD1 | TRBJ1-2
TGTGCCAGCTCACCCAGTAGCGGGAGGGCCTCATCCTGCGAGCAGTACTTC | CASSPSSGRASSCEQYF | TRBV18 | TRBD2 | TRBJ2-7
TGTGCCAGCAGCGTCACCGGGACAGGGTTTGTCCATACGCAGTATTTT | CASSVTGTGFVHTQYF | TRBV9 | TRBD1 | TRBJ2-3
TGTGCCAGCAGCTTAGAGGGGACAGGGGAGGTGGGGCGGCGGCAGTTCTTC | CASSLEGTGEVGRRQFF | TRBV7-6 | TRBD1 | TRBJ2-1
TGTGCCAGCTCAGCCGGGACTAACCCCTCCGAGCAGTACTTC | CASSAGTNPSEQYF | TRBV18 | TRBD2 | TRBJ2-7
TGTGCCAGCAGCGTAAGCACGAGCACAGATACGCAGTATTTT | CASSVSTSTDTQYF | TRBV9 | NA | TRBJ2-3
TGTGCCAGCAGCTTAGCGCTTCAGACATACTCCTACAATGAGCAGTTCTTC | CASSLALQTYSYNEQFF | TRBV7-2 | NA | TRBJ2-1
TGTGCCAGTAGTACCCGGACAAGGAACACTGAAGCTTTCTTT | CASSTRTRNTEAFF | TRBV19 | NA | TRBJ1-1
TGCGCCAGCAGCCAGTCGACAGTGGCAACTAATGAAAAACTGTTTTTT | CASSQSTVATNEKLFF | TRBV4-1 | NA | TRBJ1-4
TGCAGCGTCACAGGGCCCACTGAAGCTTTCTTT | CSVTGPTEAFF | TRBV29-1 | NA | TRBJ1-1
TGTGCCAGTAGTACCGGGACAGAAACCTACGAGCAGTACTTC | CASSTGTETYEQYF | TRBV19 | TRBD1 | TRBJ2-7
TGCGCCAGCAGGACAGGCCCGGAGACCCAGTACTTC | CASRTGPETQYF | TRBV10-2 | NA | TRBJ2-5
TGTGCCAGCTCACCAGGGACAGGAGCCTACGAGCAGTACTTC | CASSPGTGAYEQYF | TRBV18 | TRBD1 | TRBJ2-7
TGTGCCTGGGAACCAGGGGGCCTTATTTCACCCCTCCACTTT | CAWEPGGLISPLHF | TRBV30 | TRBD1 | TRBJ1-6
TGTGCCAGCACCACTTACGGCGGGAGCACAGATACGCAGTATTTT | CASTTYGGSTDTQYF | TRBV9 | NA | TRBJ2-3
TGTGCCTGGCGGCCTGGGGCCCCAGATACGCAGTATTTT | CAWRPGAPDTQYF | TRBV30 | NA | TRBJ2-3
TGTGCCAGCAGCAAAAATCACAGAACAGCTGGAAACACCATATATTTT | CASSKNHRTAGNTIYF | TRBV5-6 | NA | TRBJ1-3
TGTGCCAGCAGCTTATCACAATTCAATGAGCAGTTCTTC | CASSLSQFNEQFF | TRBV7-9 | NA | TRBJ2-1
TGTGCCAGCAGCCAAGAGGACAGGGCCTTCAACTACGAGCAGTACTTC | CASSQEDRAFNYEQYF | TRBV4-2 | TRBD1 | TRBJ2-7
TGTGCCAGCAGCCCCTGGGGGGGTACACACGAGCAGTACTTC | CASSPWGGTHEQYF | TRBV9 | TRBD2 | TRBJ2-7
TGTGCCTTACGAACGGGGGGCTCACCTAGCAATCAGCCCCAGCATTTT | CALRTGGSPSNQPQHF | TRBV30 | NA | TRBJ1-5
TGTGCCACCACCCCAGGGGGCGCAGGCTATGGCTACACCTTC | CATTPGGAGYGYTF | TRBV19 | TRBD1 | TRBJ1-2
TGTGCCAGCAGCCCCACAAATGAGCGGGGAAACAATGAGCAGTTCTTC | CASSPTNERGNNEQFF | TRBV4-2 | TRBD2 | TRBJ2-1
TGTGCCATCAGCCAAGCCGGGACTAGCGGGTTAACGGGGGAGACCCAGTACTTC | CAISQAGTSGLTGETQYF | TRBV10-3 | TRBD2 | TRBJ2-5
TGTGCCACCACAGGGAAGGACACTGAAGCTTTCTTT | CATTGKDTEAFF | TRBV7-9 | NA | TRBJ1-1
TGTGCCAGCAGCTTGCTGGGACAGGGGACTGGAAACACCATATATTTT | CASSLLGQGTGNTIYF | TRBV5-6 | TRBD1 | TRBJ1-3
TGTGCCAGCAGTTACTCGACTTCCTCCCCCGAGCAGTACTTC | CASSYSTSSPEQYF | TRBV6-6 | NA | TRBJ2-7
TGTGCCAGCAGTGAAGGCAGGGGTAGATCACCCCTCCACTTT | CASSEGRGRSPLHF | TRBV2 | NA | TRBJ1-6
TGTGCCAGCAGTCTTGGACTAGCGCCCACGGAACAGTACTTC | CASSLGLAPTEQYF | TRBV6-5 | TRBD2 | TRBJ2-7
TGTGCCAGCTCACCACTAGTTCTCACAGATACGCAGTATTTT | CASSPLVLTDTQYF | TRBV18 | NA | TRBJ2-3
TGTGCCAGCAGTGAGGTGGCTGAGCAGTTCTTC | CASSEVAEQFF | TRBV2 | NA | TRBJ2-1
TGTGCCAGCAGTTTTACTAGTTTCAATGAGCAGTTCTTC | CASSFTSFNEQFF | TRBV28 | NA | TRBJ2-1
TGTGCCACCAGCGGGTTAGCGGGGGGGAACACAGATACGCAGTATTTT | CATSGLAGGNTDTQYF | TRBV15 | TRBD2 | TRBJ2-3
TGTGCCAGCAGTGAGGAGCGAGACAATGAGCAGTTCTTC | CASSEERDNEQFF | TRBV2 | NA | TRBJ2-1
TGTGCCACCAGCGAAGGGGGGGCTGACACCGGGGAGCTGTTTTTT | CATSEGGADTGELFF | TRBV15 | NA | TRBJ2-2
TGCGCCAGCAGCTTAAGGGGCGGGGGCGATGTTAGGGAGCAGTACTTC | CASSLRGGGDVREQYF | TRBV5-1 | NA | TRBJ2-5
TGTGCCAGCAGCGTAGGACACCTCGAGCAGTACTTC | CASSVGHLEQYF | TRBV9 | NA | TRBJ2-7
TGTGCCAGCACCCGGGAGCGGGCCGAGACCCAGTACTTC | CASTRERAETQYF | TRBV6-1 | NA | TRBJ2-5
TGCAGCGTTGAGACAGTTAGCAATCAGCCCCAGCATTTT | CSVETVSNQPQHF | TRBV29-1 | NA | TRBJ1-5
TGCGCCAGCAGTACTGGGACTGCGTCGGGGACCCAGTACTTC | CASSTGTASGTQYF | TRBV10-1 | NA | TRBJ2-5
TGTGCCAGCAGTGGGGGGGGACAGGGGGCCTATGGCTACACCTTC | CASSGGGQGAYGYTF | TRBV2 | TRBD1 | TRBJ1-2
TGTGCCAGCAGTGAAGTGGAGGCCGGGCCCGGGGAGCTGTTTTTT | CASSEVEAGPGELFF | TRBV6-1 | NA | TRBJ2-2
TGTGCCAGCAGTGAAATGGCAGGGCGGCAAGAGACCCAGTACTTC | CASSEMAGRQETQYF | TRBV6-1 | NA | TRBJ2-5
TGTGCCAGCAGCCTCCTAGGACAGGGGGCCACAGATACGCAGTATTTT | CASSLLGQGATDTQYF | TRBV5-6 | TRBD1 | TRBJ2-3
TGTGCCAGCAGCTTAGAAATAACTTACGAGCAGTACTTC | CASSLEITYEQYF | TRBV7-6 | NA | TRBJ2-7
TGTGCCTGGAGTTACCGGACTTTAGGGCAGACCCAGTACTTC | CAWSYRTLGQTQYF | TRBV30 | NA | TRBJ2-5
TGTGCCAGCAGGGGGACGGGAGGAACTGGAAACACCATATATTTT | CASRGTGGTGNTIYF | TRBV6-5 | NA | TRBJ1-3
TGTGCCAGCAGCTTAGACGCGGGGGGGGAGACCCAGTACTTC | CASSLDAGGETQYF | TRBV7-2 | TRBD2 | TRBJ2-5
TGTGCCAGCAGCCCCGGGACTATCCAAGAGACCCAGTACTTC | CASSPGTIQETQYF | TRBV9 | TRBD2 | TRBJ2-5
TGTGCCAGCAGCTCCGGCCCCTTGGGACAGGGGGCGGACTATGGCTACACCTTC | CASSSGPLGQGADYGYTF | TRBV5-7 | TRBD1 | TRBJ1-2
TGTGCCAGCAGCGTAGCAGGGAACACTGAAGCTTTCTTT | CASSVAGNTEAFF | TRBV9 | NA | TRBJ1-1